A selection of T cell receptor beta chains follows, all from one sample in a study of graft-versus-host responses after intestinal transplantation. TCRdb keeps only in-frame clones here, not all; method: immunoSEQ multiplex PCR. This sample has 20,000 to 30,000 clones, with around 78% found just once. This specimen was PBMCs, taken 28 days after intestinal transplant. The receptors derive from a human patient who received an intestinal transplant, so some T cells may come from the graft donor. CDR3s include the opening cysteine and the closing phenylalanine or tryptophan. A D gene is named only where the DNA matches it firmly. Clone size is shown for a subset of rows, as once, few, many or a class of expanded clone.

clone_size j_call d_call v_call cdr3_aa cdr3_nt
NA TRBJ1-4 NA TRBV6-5 CASSDGGDWEKLFF TGTGCCAGCAGTGATGGAGGGGATTGGGAAAAACTGTTTTTT
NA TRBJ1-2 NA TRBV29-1 CSVRTDFYGYTF TGCAGCGTTCGGACAGACTTCTATGGCTACACCTTC
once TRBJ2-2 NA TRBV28 CASSFRVSDTGELFF TGTGCCAGCAGTTTCAGGGTCTCGGACACCGGGGAGCTGTTTTTT
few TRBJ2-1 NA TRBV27 CASSFPRSGEQFF TGTGCCAGCAGTTTCCCCCGGTCGGGTGAGCAGTTCTTC
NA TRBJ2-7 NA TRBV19 CASSIAGDSYEQYF TGTGCCAGTAGTATTGCAGGTGACTCCTACGAGCAGTACTTC
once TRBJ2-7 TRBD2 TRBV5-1 CASSLLAGVYEQYF TGCGCCAGCAGCTTATTAGCGGGAGTATACGAGCAGTACTTC
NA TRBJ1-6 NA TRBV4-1 CASSQVPAPGGNSPLHF TGCGCCAGCAGCCAAGTACCTGCTCCGGGGGGCAATTCACCCCTCCACTTT
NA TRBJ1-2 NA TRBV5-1 CASGVAPQFYGYTF TGCGCCAGCGGGGTAGCTCCTCAATTCTATGGCTACACCTTC
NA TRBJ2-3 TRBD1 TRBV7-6 CASSLGDRKKGDTQYF TGTGCCAGCAGCTTAGGGGACAGGAAAAAGGGGGATACGCAGTATTTT
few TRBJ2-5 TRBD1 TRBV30 CAWSVHDRGPGETQYF TGTGCCTGGAGTGTACATGACAGGGGGCCGGGGGAGACCCAGTACTTC
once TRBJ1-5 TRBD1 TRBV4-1 CASRAGGYNQPQHF TGCGCCAGCAGGGCAGGGGGTTACAATCAGCCCCAGCATTTT
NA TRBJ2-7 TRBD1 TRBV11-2 CASSRIASGQGVRVYEQYF TGTGCCAGCAGCCGCATTGCGTCCGGACAGGGGGTGAGGGTCTACGAGCAGTACTTC
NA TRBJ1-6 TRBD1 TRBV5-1 CASSLWQGAGNSPLHF TGCGCCAGCAGCTTATGGCAGGGGGCAGGTAATTCACCCCTCCACTTT
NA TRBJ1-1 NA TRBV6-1 CASSESGVTEAFF TGTGCCAGCAGTGAGTCAGGGGTCACTGAAGCTTTCTTT
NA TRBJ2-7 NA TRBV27 CASSWGAPYEQYF TGTGCCAGCAGTTGGGGGGCTCCTTACGAGCAGTACTTC
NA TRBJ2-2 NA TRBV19 CASSIRHSDTGELFF TGTGCCAGTAGTATTAGGCACTCAGACACCGGGGAGCTGTTTTTT
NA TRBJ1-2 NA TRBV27 CASSLGSNYGYTF TGTGCCAGCAGTTTAGGGTCGAACTATGGCTACACCTTC
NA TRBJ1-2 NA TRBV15 CATSPTVFYGYTF TGTGCCACCAGCCCCACCGTTTTCTATGGCTACACCTTC
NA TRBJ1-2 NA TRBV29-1 CSVDRSGGYTF TGCAGCGTTGATAGATCGGGGGGCTACACCTTC
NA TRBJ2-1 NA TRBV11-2 CASSLRGLTYEQFF TGTGCCAGCAGCCTGAGGGGCTTGACATATGAGCAGTTCTTC
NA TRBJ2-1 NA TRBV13 CASSLAGDGNEQFF TGTGCCAGCAGCTTAGCGGGAGATGGAAATGAGCAGTTCTTC
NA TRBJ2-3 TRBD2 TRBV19 CASSIRLRTSGPTDTQYF TGTGCCAGTAGTATACGACTGCGGACTAGCGGCCCCACAGATACGCAGTATTTT